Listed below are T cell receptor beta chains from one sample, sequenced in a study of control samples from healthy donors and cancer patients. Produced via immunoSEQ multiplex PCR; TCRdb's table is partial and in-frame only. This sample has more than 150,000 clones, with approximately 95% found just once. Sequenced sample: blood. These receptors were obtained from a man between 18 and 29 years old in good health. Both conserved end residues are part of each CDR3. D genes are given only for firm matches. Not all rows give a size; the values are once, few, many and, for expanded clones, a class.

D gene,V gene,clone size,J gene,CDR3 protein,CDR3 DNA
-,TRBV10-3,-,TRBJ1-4,CAISETTGHEKLFF,TGTGCCATCAGTGAGACCACAGGACATGAAAAACTGTTTTTT
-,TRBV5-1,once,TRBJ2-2,CASSSRQAMGGELFF,TGCGCCAGCAGCTCGAGACAGGCTATGGGCGGGGAGCTGTTTTTT
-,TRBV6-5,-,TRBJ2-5,CASSYSGTGTQYF,TGTGCCAGCAGTTACTCGGGGACTGGGACCCAGTACTTC
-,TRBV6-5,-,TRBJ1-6,CASSYQNSPLHF,TGTGCCAGCAGTTATCAGAATTCACCCCTCCACTTT
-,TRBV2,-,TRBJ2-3,CASRKGGERTDTQYF,TGTGCCAGCCGCAAGGGGGGGGAGCGCACAGATACGCAGTATTTT
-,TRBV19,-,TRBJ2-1,CASSIGVTYNEQFF,TGTGCCAGTAGTATAGGGGTCACCTACAATGAGCAGTTCTTC
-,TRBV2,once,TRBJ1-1,CASSMNTEAFF,TGTGCCAGCAGCATGAACACTGAAGCTTTCTTT
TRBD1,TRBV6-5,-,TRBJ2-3,CASGQGVTDTQYF,TGTGCCAGCGGACAGGGTGTCACAGATACGCAGTATTTT
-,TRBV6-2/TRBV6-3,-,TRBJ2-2,CASSSMNTGELFF,TGTGCCAGCAGTTCGATGAACACCGGGGAGCTGTTTTTT
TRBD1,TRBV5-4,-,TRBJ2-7,CASSPRQGNSYEQYF,TGTGCCAGCAGCCCTCGACAGGGAAACTCCTACGAGCAGTACTTC
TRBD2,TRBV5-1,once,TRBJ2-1,CASSLGGGGARNEQFF,TGCGCCAGCAGCTTGGGAGGCGGGGGGGCCCGCAATGAGCAGTTCTTC
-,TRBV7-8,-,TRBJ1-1,CASSLEALGNTEAFF,TGTGCCAGCAGCTTAGAGGCGCTTGGGAACACTGAAGCTTTCTTT
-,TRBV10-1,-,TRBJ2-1,CASSDFVPGQISYNEQFF,TGCGCCAGCAGTGATTTCGTACCAGGACAAATCTCCTACAATGAGCAGTTCTTC
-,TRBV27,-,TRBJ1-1,CASSYGPGMTEAFF,TGTGCCAGCAGTTACGGGCCGGGTATGACTGAAGCTTTCTTT
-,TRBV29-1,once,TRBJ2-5,CSVEDRETQYF,TGCAGCGTTGAAGATCGCGAGACCCAGTACTTC
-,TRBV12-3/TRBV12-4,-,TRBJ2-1,CASSFSGEEQFF,TGTGCCAGCAGTTTTAGTGGGGAAGAGCAGTTCTTC
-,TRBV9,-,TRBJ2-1,CASSVDGDSYNEQFF,TGTGCCAGCAGCGTAGACGGTGACTCCTACAATGAGCAGTTCTTC
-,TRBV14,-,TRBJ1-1,CASSQESEAFF,TGTGCCAGCAGCCAAGAATCTGAAGCTTTCTTT
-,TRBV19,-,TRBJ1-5,CASSSTGSNQPQHF,TGTGCCAGTAGTTCCACGGGTAGCAATCAGCCCCAGCATTTT
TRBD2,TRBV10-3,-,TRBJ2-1,CAIGKTSGDGYNEQFF,TGTGCCATCGGGAAGACTAGCGGGGACGGTTACAATGAGCAGTTCTTC
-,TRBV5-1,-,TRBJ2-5,CASSFEETQYF,TGCGCCAGCAGCTTCGAGGAGACCCAGTACTTC
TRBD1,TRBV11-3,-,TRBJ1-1,CASSFGQGTEAFF,TGTGCCAGCAGCTTCGGACAGGGCACTGAAGCTTTCTTT
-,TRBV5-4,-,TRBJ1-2,CASSSAGLGGYTF,TGTGCCAGCAGCTCGGCTGGTCTTGGGGGCTACACCTTC
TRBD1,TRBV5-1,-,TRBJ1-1,CASKLQGADTEAFF,TGCGCCAGCAAACTACAGGGGGCAGACACTGAAGCTTTCTTT
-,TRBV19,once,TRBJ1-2,CASSGQWDSYGYTF,TGTGCCAGTAGTGGACAGTGGGATAGCTATGGCTACACCTTC